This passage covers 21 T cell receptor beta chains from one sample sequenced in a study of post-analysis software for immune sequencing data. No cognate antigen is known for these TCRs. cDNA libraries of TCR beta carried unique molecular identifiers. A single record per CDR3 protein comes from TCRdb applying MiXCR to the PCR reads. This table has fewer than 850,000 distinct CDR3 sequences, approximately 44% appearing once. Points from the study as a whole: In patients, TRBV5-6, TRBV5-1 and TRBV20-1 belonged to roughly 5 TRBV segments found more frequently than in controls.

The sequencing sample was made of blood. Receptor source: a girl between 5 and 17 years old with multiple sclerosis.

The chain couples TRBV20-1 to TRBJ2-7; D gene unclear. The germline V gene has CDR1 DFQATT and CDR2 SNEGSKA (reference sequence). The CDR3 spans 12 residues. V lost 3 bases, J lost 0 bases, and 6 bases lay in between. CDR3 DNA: TGCAGTGCTAGTCGGAGCTCCTACGAGCAGTACTTC. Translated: CSASRSSYEQYF.

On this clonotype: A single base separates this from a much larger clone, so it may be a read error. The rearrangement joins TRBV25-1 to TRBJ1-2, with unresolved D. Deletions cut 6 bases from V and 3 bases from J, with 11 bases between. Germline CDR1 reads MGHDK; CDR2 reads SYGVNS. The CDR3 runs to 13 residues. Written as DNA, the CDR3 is TGTGCCAGCAGGATGAGTGACCACTATGGCTACACCTTC. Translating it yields CASRMSDHYGYTF.

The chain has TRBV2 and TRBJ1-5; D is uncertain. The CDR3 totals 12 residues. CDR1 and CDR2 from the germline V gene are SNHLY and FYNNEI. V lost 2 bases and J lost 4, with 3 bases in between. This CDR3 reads CASSESNQPQHF. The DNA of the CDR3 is TGTGCCAGCAGTGAAAGTAATCAGCCCCAGCATTTT.

CDR3 coding DNA: TGCGCCAGCAGCTTGGGCTCGTCGGGTTCTGAAGCTTTCTTT. It translates to CASSLGSSGSEAFF. The V gene is TRBV5-1, the J gene TRBJ1-1; D remains ambiguous. From germline, CDR1 is SGHRS and CDR2 YFSETQ. CDR3 length: 14 residues. The germline V and J ends were trimmed by 0 bases and 6 bases, with 12 bases remaining between them.

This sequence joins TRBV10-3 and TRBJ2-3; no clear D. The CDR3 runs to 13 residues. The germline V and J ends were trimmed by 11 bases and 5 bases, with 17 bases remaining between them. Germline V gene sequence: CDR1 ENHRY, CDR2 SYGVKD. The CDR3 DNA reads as TGTGCCTCCGTTCCCGAACGTGGAGATACGCAGTATTTT. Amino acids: CASVPERGDTQYF.

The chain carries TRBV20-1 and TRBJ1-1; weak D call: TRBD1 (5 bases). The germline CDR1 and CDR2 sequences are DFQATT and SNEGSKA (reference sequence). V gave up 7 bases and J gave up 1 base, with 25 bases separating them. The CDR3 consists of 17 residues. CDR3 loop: CSGTHHRGVVGNTEAFF. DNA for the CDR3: TGCAGTGGGACACACCACCGGGGGGTGGTTGGGAACACTGAAGCTTTCTTT.

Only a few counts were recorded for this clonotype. The CDR3 loop reads CSARGTIRGMETQYF. The CDR3, as DNA: TGCAGTGCTAGAGGGACTATACGAGGCATGGAGACCCAGTACTTC. The chain employs TRBV20-1 and TRBJ2-5, with D possibly matching TRBD2 (6 bases). Trimming cost V 1 base and J 5 bases, with 17 bases left between them. The CDR3 totals 15 residues. In germline, CDR1 is DFQATT, CDR2 SNEGSKA (reference sequence).

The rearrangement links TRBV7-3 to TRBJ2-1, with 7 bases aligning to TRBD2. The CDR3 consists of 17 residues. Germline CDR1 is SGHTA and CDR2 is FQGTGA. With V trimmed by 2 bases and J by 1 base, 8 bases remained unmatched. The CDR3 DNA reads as TGTGCCAGCAGCTTAGGCCCGGGCGGGAGTTCCTACAATGAGCAGTTCTTC. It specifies CASSLGPGGSSYNEQFF.

The CDR3 is CASSWTGGLRSTDTQYF. DNA for the CDR3: TGCGCCAGCAGCTGGACAGGGGGCCTCAGGAGCACAGATACGCAGTATTTT. The chain combines TRBV5-1 with TRBJ2-3, with TRBD1 matching 11 bases. V trimming: 3 bases; J trimming: 0 bases; junction bases outside the gene matches: 6. CDR1 is SGHRS, CDR2 YFSETQ, per germline. The CDR3 has 17 residues. Combining the CDR3 with reference TRBV5-1 and TRBJ2-3 gives the whole variable domain KAGVTQTPRYLIKTRGQQVTLSCSPISGHRSVSWYQQTPGQGLQFLFEYFSETQRNKGNFPGRFSGRQFSNSRSEMNVSTLELGDSALYLCASSWTGGLRSTDTQYFGPGTRLTVL.

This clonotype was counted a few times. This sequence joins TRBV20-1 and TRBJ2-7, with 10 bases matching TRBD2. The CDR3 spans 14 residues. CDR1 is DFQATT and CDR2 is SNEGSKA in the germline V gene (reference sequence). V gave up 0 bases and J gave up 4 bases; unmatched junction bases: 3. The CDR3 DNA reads TGCAGTGCTAGAGATAAGCGGGGGGGGTACGAGCAGTACTTC. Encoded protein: CSARDKRGGYEQYF.

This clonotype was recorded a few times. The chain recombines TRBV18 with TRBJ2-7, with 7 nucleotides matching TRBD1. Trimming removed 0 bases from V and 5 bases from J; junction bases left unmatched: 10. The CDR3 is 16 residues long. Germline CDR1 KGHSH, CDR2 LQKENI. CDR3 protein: CASSPPKQGVEDEQYF. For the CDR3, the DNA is TGTGCCAGCTCACCACCGAAGCAGGGGGTTGAGGACGAGCAGTACTTC.

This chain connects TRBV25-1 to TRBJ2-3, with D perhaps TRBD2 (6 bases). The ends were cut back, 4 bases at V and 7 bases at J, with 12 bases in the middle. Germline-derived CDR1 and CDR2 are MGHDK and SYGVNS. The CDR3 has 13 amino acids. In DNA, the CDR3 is TGTGCCAGCAGTGCGGATAGCGGCTATACGCAGTATTTT. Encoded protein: CASSADSGYTQYF. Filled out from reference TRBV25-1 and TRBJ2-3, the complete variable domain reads EADIYQTPRYLVIGTGKKITLECSQTMGHDKMYWYQQDPGMELHLIHYSYGVNSTEKGDLSSESTVSRIRTEHFPLTLESARPSHTSQYLCASSADSGYTQYFGPGTRLTVL.

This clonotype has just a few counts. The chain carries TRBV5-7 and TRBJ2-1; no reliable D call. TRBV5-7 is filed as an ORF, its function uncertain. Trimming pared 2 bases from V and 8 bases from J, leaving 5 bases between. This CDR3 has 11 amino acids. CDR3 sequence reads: CASSFLHEQFF. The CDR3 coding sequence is TGTGCCAGCAGCTTCCTACATGAGCAGTTCTTC.

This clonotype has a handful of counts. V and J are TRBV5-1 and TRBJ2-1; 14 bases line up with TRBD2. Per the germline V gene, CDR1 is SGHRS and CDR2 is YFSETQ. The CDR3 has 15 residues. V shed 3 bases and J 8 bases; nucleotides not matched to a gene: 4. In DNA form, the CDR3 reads TGCGCCAGCAGCTCCGGGACTAGCGGGAGAGATGAGCAGTTCTTC. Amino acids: CASSSGTSGRDEQFF.

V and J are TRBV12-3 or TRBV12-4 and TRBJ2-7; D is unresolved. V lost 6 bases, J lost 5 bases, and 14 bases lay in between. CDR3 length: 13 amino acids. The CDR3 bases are TGTGCCAGCAGGTTCCCAGGACGCCACGAGCAGTACTTC. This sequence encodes CASRFPGRHEQYF.

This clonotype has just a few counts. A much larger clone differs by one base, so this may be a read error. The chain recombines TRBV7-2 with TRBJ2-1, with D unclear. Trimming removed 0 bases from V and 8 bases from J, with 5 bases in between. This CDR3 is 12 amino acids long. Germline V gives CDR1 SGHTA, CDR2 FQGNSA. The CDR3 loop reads CASSLAYHEQFF. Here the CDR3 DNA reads TGTGCCAGCAGCTTAGCGTACCATGAGCAGTTCTTC.

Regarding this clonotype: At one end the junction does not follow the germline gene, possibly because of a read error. The CDR3 spells CASSPWDSERGANVLTF. The CDR3 DNA is TGCGCCAGCAGTCCTTGGGACAGTGAAAGAGGGGCCAACGTCCTGACTTTC. The rearrangement joins TRBV28 to TRBJ2-6; 7 positions match TRBD1. Looked up from germline, CDR1 is MDHEN and CDR2 is SYDVKM. CDR3 length equals 17 residues. Based on the CDR3 plus reference TRBV28 and TRBJ2-6, the full variable domain is DVKVTQSSRYLVKRTGEKVFLECVQDMDHENMFWYRQDPGLGLRLIYFSYDVKMKEKGDIPEGYSVSREKKERFSLILESASTNQTSMYLCASSPWDSERGANVLTFGAGSRLTVL.

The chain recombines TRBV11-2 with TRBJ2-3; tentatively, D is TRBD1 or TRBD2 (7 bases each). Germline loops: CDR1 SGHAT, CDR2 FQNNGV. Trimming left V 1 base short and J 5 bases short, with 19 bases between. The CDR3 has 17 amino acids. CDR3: CASSLGLGQGGRDTQYF. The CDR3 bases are TGTGCCAGCAGCTTAGGATTGGGCCAGGGGGGGAGAGATACGCAGTATTTT.

CDR3 sequence reads: CASSQDLLAGREQYF. The CDR3 coding sequence is TGCGCCAGCAGCCAAGATCTACTAGCAGGGCGCGAGCAGTACTTC. The chain joins TRBV4-3 to TRBJ2-7, with D maybe TRBD2 (6 bases). Germline loops: CDR1 LGHNA, CDR2 YSLEER. The CDR3 is 15 amino acids. V was cut by 0 bases and J by 6 bases, with 15 bases left in between.

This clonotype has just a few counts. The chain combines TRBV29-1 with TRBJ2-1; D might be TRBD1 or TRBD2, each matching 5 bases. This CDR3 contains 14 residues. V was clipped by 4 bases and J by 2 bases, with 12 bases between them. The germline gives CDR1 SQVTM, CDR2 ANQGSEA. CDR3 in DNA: TGCAGCGTTGGTGGGGGATGGGCCTACAATGAGCAGTTCTTC. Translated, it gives CSVGGGWAYNEQFF.

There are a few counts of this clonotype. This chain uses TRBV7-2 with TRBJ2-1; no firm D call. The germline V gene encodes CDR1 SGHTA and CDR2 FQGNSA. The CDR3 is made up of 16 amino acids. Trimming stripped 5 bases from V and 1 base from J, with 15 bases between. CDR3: CASSPWPVGSYNEQFF. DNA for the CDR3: TGTGCCAGCAGCCCATGGCCCGTGGGGTCCTACAATGAGCAGTTCTTC.